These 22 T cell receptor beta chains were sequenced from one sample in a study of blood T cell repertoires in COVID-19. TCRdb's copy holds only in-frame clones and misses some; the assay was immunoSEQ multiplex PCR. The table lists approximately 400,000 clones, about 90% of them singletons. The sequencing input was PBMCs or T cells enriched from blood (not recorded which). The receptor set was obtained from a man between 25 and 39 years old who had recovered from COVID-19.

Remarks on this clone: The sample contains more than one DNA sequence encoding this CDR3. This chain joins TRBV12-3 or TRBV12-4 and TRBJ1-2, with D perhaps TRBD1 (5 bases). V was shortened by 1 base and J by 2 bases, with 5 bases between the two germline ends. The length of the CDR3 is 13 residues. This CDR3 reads CASSLGQNYGYTF. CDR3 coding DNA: TGTGCCAGCAGTTTAGGACAGAACTATGGCTACACCTTC.

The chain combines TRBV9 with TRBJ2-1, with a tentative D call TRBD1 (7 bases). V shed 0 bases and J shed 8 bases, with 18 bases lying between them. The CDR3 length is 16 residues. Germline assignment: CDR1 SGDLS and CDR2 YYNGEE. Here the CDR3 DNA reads TGTGCCAGCAGCGTAGCTCCACAGGGGAGGCCCCATGAGCAGTTCTTC. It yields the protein CASSVAPQGRPHEQFF.

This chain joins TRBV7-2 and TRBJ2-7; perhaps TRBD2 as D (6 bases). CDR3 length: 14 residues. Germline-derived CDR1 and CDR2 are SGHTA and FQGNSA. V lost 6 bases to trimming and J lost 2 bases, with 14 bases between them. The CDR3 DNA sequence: TGTGCCAGCAGGGCCGGGACTTTAGCCTACGAGCAGTACTTC. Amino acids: CASRAGTLAYEQYF.

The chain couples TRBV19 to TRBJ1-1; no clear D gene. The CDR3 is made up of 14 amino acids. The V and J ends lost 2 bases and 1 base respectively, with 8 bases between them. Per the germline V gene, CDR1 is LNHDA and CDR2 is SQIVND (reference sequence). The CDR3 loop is CASSIPGRNTEAFF. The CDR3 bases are TGTGCCAGTAGTATACCGGGGAGGAACACTGAAGCTTTCTTT. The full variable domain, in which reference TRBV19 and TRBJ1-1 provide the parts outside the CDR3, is DGGITQSPKYLFRKEGQNVTLSCEQNLNHDAMYWYRQDPGQGLRLIYYSQIVNDFQKGDIAEGYSVSREKKESFPLTVTSAQKNPTAFYLCASSIPGRNTEAFFGQGTRLTVV.

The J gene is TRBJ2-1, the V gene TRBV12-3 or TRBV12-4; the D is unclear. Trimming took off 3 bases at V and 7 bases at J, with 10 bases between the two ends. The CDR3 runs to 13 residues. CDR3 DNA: TGTGCCAGCAGTTTGACTGAACAAAATGAGCAGTTCTTC. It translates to CASSLTEQNEQFF.

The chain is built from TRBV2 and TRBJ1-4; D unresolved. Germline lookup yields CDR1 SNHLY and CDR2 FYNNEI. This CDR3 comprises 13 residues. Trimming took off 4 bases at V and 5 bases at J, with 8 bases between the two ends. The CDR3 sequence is CASSALQNEKLFF. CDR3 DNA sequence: TGTGCCAGCAGTGCTCTACAGAATGAAAAACTGTTTTTT.

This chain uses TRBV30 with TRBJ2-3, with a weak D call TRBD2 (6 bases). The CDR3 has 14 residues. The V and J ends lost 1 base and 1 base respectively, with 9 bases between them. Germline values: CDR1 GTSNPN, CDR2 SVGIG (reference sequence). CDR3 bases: TGTGCCTGGAGTGGGGGGGTCGGCACAGATACGCAGTATTTT. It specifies CAWSGGVGTDTQYF.

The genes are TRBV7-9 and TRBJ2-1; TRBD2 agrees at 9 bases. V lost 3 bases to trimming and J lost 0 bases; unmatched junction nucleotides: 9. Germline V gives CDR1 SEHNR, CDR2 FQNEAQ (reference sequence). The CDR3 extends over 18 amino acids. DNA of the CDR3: TGTGCCAGCAGCTTCACTAGCGGGCGTTTGAGCTCCTACAATGAGCAGTTCTTC. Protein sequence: CASSFTSGRLSSYNEQFF.

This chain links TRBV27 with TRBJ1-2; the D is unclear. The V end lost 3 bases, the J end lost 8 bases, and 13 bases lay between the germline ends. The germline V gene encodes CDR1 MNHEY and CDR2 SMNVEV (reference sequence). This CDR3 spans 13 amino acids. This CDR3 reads CASSFAGREGYTF. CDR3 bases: TGTGCCAGCAGTTTCGCGGGAAGAGAGGGCTACACCTTC.

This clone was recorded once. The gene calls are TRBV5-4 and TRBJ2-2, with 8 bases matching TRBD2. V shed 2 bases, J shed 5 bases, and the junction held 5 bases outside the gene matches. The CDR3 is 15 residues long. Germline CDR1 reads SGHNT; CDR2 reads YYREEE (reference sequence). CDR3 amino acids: CASSFVSGGTGELFF. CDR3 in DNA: TGTGCCAGCAGCTTTGTCAGCGGGGGAACCGGGGAGCTGTTTTTT.

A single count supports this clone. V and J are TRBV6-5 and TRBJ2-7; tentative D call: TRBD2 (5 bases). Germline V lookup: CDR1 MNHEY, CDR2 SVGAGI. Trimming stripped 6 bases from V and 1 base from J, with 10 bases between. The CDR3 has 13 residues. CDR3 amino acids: CASRESGSYEQYF. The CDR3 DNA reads TGTGCCAGCAGGGAGAGCGGTTCCTACGAGCAGTACTTC.

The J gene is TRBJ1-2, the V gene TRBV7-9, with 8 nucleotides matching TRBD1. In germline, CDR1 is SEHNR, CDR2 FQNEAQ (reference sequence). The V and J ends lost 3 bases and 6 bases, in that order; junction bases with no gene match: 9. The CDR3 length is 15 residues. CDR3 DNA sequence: TGTGCCAGCAGCTTCTCGACAGGGGCTTCCAATGGCTACACCTTC. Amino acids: CASSFSTGASNGYTF.

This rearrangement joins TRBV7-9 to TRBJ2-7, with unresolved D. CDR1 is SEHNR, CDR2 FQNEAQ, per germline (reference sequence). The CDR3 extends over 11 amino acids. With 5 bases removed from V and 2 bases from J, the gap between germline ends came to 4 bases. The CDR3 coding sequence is TGTGCCAGCAGCGCAGCCTACGAGCAGTACTTC. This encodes CASSAAYEQYF.

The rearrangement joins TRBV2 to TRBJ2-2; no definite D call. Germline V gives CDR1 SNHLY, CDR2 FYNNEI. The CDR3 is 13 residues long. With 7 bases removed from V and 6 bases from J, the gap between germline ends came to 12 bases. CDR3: CASKPYLSGELFF. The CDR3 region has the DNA TGTGCCAGCAAGCCTTACTTGTCCGGGGAGCTGTTTTTT.

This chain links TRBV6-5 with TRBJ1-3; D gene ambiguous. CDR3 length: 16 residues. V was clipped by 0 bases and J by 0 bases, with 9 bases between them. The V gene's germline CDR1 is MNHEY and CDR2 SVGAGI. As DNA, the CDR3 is TGTGCCAGCAGTTACTCCCCAGTAAACTCTGGAAACACCATATATTTT. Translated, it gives CASSYSPVNSGNTIYF.

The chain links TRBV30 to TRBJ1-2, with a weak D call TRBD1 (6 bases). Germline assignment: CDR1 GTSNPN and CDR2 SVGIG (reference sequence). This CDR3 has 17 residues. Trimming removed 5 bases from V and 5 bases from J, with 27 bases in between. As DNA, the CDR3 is TGTGCCTGGGAAGTAAAACGAGACAGGAGCGCAGGGTATGGCTACACCTTC. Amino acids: CAWEVKRDRSAGYGYTF.

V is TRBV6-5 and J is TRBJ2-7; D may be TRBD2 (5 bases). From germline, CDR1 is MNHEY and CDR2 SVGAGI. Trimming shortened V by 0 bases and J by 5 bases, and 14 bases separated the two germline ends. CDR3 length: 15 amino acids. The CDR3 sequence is CASSYSGREFDEQYF. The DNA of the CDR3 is TGTGCCAGCAGTTACTCAGGGAGAGAGTTCGACGAGCAGTACTTC.

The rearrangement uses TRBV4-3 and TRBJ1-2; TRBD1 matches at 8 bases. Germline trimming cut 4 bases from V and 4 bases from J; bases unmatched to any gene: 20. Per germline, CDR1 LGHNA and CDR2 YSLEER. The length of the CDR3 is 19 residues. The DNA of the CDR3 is TGCGCCAGCAGCCCCGATACCCCAGGGGGCCTCATATCCGTCTATGGCTACACCTTC. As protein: CASSPDTPGGLISVYGYTF.

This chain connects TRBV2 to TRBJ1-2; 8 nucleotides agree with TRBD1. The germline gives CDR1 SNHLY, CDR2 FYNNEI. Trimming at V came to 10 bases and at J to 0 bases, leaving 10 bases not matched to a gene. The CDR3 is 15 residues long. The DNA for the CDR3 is TGTGCCACCCGACAGGGGAGGGCCTCTAACTATGGCTACACCTTC. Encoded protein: CATRQGRASNYGYTF.

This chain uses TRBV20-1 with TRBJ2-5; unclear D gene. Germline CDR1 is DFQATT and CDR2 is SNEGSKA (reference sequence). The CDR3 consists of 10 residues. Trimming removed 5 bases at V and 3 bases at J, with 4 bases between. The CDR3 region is CSAQEETQYF. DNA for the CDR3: TGCAGTGCTCAGGAAGAGACCCAGTACTTC.

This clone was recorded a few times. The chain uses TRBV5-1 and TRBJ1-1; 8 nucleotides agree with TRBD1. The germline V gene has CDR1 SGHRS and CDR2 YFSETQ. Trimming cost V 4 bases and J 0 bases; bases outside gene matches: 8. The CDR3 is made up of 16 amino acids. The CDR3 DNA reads TGCGCCAGCAGCGGGGGACAGGAGCTAATGAACACTGAAGCTTTCTTT. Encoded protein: CASSGGQELMNTEAFF.

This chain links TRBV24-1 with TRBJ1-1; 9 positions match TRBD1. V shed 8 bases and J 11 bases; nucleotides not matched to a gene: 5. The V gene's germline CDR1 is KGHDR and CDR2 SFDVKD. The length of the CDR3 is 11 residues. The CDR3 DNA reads TGTGCCACCAAGGACAGGGGAGGGGCTTTCTTT. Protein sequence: CATKDRGGAFF.